This paragraph reports one T cell receptor beta chain. As handled by the study authors: Reference gene primers were amplified, and this amplification served to estimate nucleated cell counts. Using immunoSEQ multiplex PCR, the repertoire was profiled, and TCRdb retains in-frame clones only, with some absent. That table furnishes V, J and clone size, whereas the DNA furnished D and trimming. Altogether around 140,000 clones are present, about four fifths being singletons, with the ten largest covering less than 9%. The entry originates in a study of blood T cell repertoires in COVID-19. Study as a whole: From T cells, B-cell-depleted T cells, or PBMCs came the material, which was cDNA or gDNA.

One Seattle source followed patients from active infection through their disease course. Per the germline V gene, CDR1 is KGHSH and CDR2 is LQKENI. The CDR3 spans 15 residues. Trimming left V 4 bases short and J 2 bases short, with 11 bases between. This chain connects TRBV18 to TRBJ2-2, with D possibly being TRBD1 (5 bases). The sequence came from a man aged 25-45 years with COVID-19, enrolled during active disease. The sequenced sample consisted of peripheral blood. The CDR3 reads CASSLRQPNTGELFF. The CDR3 DNA follows: TGTGCCAGCTCACTACGACAGCCTAACACCGGGGAGCTGTTTTTT.